The 3 T cell receptor beta chains below come from one sample, sequenced in a study of monozygotic twins with inflammatory bowel disease. TCRdb reprocessed the 5' RACE reads; each CDR3 protein has one entry and no DNA is given. The sample includes approximately 210,000 distinct CDR3 sequences. Material for sequencing was blood. The source of these receptors is a human donor with ulcerative colitis or Crohn's disease, or a healthy co-twin of an affected twin (not recorded which).

This chain links TRBV3-1 with TRBJ1-1; TCRdb proposes TRBD1, but this gene call is untestable without DNA. The CDR3 sequence is 14 residues long. Germline V gene sequence: CDR1 LGHDT, CDR2 YNNKEL (reference sequence). CDR3 protein: CASSLGWGDSEAFF.

V gene TRBV5-1 combines with J gene TRBJ2-1; TCRdb picks TRBD2, but there is no DNA to check that call. CDR1 is SGHRS and CDR2 is YFSETQ in the germline V gene. This CDR3 has 14 residues. The CDR3 spells CASMALAGVDEQFF.

The chain employs TRBV28 and TRBJ2-7; the D gene TCRdb calls, TRBD2, cannot be checked with no DNA. This CDR3 is 13 amino acids long. Germline V gene data show CDR1 as MDHEN and CDR2 as SYDVKM. This CDR3 is CASSPRELDEQYF. Full variable domain (outside the CDR3, taken from reference TRBV28 and TRBJ2-7): DVKVTQSSRYLVKRTGEKVFLECVQDMDHENMFWYRQDPGLGLRLIYFSYDVKMKEKGDIPEGYSVSREKKERFSLILESASTNQTSMYLCASSPRELDEQYFGPGTRLTVT.